This TCR beta chain was identified in a study of cytomegalovirus exposure and HLA in healthy donors. PCR primers comprised 60 Vbeta and 13 Jbeta primers. Profiled with immunoSEQ multiplex PCR; TCRdb holds only in-frame clones, not every one. The table includes roughly 250,000 clones, about 83% detected once. A note on this clone: What it binds is not known.

Study-wide points: Available immune exposure information was restricted to CMV serostatus only. Per a prior analysis, the majority of TCR beta V segments were productive roughly 90% or roughly 30% of the time.

The CDR3 is 12 amino acids. Germline V lookup: CDR1 MDHEN, CDR2 SYDVKM. This receptor was obtained from a woman aged 40 to 49 in good health and CMV-seropositive. This chain joins TRBV28 and TRBJ2-5; D is unclear. The closer fit of TRBJ2-7 to the DNA end suggests the J call may be wrong. The sample taken for sequencing was PBMCs. The DNA of the CDR3 is TGTGCCAGCAGTTTTAGTCCCTACGAGCAGTACTTC. Translation: CASSFSPYEQYF.